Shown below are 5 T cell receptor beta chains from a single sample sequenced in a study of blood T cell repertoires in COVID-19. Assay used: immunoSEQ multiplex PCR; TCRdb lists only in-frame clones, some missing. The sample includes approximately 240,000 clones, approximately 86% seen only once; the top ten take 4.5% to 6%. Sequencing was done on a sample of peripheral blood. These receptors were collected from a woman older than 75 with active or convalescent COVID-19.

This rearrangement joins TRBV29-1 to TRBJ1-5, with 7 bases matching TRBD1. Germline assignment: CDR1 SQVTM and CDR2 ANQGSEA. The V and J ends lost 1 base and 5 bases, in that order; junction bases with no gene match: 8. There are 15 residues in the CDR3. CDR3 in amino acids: CSVEVPGGTDQPQHF. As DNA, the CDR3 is TGCAGCGTTGAAGTCCCAGGGGGGACCGATCAGCCCCAGCATTTT.

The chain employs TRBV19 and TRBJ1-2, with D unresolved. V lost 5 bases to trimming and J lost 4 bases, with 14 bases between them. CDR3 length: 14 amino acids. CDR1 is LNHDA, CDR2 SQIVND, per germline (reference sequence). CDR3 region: CASSPLQDAYGYTF. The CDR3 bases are TGTGCCAGTAGTCCCCTCCAGGATGCCTATGGCTACACCTTC.

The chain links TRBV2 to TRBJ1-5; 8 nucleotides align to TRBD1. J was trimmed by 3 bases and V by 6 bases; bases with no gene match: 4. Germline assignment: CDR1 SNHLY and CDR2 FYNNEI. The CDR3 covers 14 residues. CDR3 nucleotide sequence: TGTGCCAGCAGGCAGGGGGCAAACAATCAGCCCCAGCATTTT. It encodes CASRQGANNQPQHF.

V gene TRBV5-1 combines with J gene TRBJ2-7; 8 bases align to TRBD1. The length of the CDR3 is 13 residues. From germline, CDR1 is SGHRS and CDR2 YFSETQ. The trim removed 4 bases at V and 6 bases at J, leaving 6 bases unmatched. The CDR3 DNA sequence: TGCGCCAGCAGCCAGGACAGGGACGGCGAGCAGTACTTC. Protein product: CASSQDRDGEQYF.

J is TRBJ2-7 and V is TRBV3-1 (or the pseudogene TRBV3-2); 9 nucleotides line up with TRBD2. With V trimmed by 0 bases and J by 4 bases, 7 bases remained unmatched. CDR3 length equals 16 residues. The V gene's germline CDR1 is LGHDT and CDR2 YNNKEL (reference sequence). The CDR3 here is CASSQDSGSPQYEQYF. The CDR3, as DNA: TGTGCCAGCAGCCAAGATAGCGGGAGCCCCCAATACGAGCAGTACTTC.